This T cell receptor beta chain derives from a study of cytomegalovirus exposure and HLA in healthy donors. Findings and limits, study-wide: In a later analysis, the majority of CMV-associated beta chains seemingly showed HLA restriction. Per a later analysis, 15,000 to 20,000 TCR beta sequences showed association with HLA alleles at 0.05 false discovery rate.

PCR primers comprised 60 Vbeta and 13 Jbeta primers. Method: immunoSEQ multiplex PCR; TCRdb's copy keeps in-frame clones and lacks some. The sample includes roughly 190,000 clones, 75% to 85% seen only once; the top ten take approximately 2.2%. This clone was observed a few times. Its specificity is unknown. This CDR3 is also generated by other DNA sequences in the sample. The V gene lost 1 base and the J gene lost 7 bases, with 14 bases spanning the gap. CDR3 length: 16 amino acids. Germline CDR1 and CDR2: LGHNA and YSLEER. Sequencing input: PBMCs. The V call is TRBV4-3, the J call TRBJ1-6; possible D gene TRBD1, 5 bases. The clonotype comes from a woman in her fifties or sixties in good health and CMV-seronegative. The CDR3 nucleotides read TGCGCCAGCAGCCAAGGGGCAGGGCTGGGGAATTCACCCCTCCACTTT. As protein: CASSQGAGLGNSPLHF.